This entry describes one T cell receptor beta chain. How the authors handled the data: Cell counts per sample came from amplifying reference gene primers. The assay was immunoSEQ multiplex PCR, and TCRdb's table has in-frame clones only and misses some. That table furnishes V, J and clone size, whereas the DNA furnished D and trimming. The sample shows 290,000 or so clones, roughly 85% of them seen only once. The data originate from a study of blood T cell repertoires in COVID-19. Across the whole study: Material from acute and convalescent COVID-19 was sourced from the United States, Italy and Spain. T cells, B-cell-depleted T cells, or PBMCs supplied cDNA or gDNA.

The length of the CDR3 is 13 residues. Germline-derived CDR1 and CDR2 are MDHEN and SYDVKM. V lost 5 bases to trimming and J lost 8 bases, with 15 bases between them. The receptor was isolated from a middle-aged man with active or convalescent COVID-19. The chain is built from TRBV28 and TRBJ1-2; D is ambiguous. Material for sequencing was peripheral blood. CDR3 nucleotide sequence: TGTGCCAGCAGTGTTACCTTAGATCTGGGCTACACCTTC. Translating it yields CASSVTLDLGYTF.